These 27 T cell receptor beta chains were sequenced from one sample in a study of shared clonotypes between healthy human individuals. Some clones are missing from TCRdb's copy, which holds only in-frame ones; the method was immunoSEQ multiplex PCR. Of fewer than 1 million clones listed, 96% are singletons. CD45RO-negative CD8 cells positively selected for CCR7 made up the naive population, which excluded terminally differentiated effector memory CD45RA+ cells. Material for sequencing was naive CD8+ T cells sorted from blood. The source of these receptors is a man aged 25-45 years in good health.

The genes are TRBV5-1 and TRBJ2-7; a possible D gene is TRBD2 (7 bases). Trimming shortened V by 5 bases and J by 9 bases, and 21 bases separated the two germline ends. The germline CDR1 and CDR2 sequences are SGHRS and YFSETQ. CDR3 size: 14 residues. This CDR3 reads CASRMAGAAHGQYF. As DNA, the CDR3 is TGCGCCAGCAGGATGGCGGGGGCCGCCCACGGGCAGTACTTC.

This clone appeared a single time. The rearrangement uses TRBV4-3 and TRBJ2-1; D gene uncertain. Germline V CDR1 and CDR2: LGHNA, YSLEER. The CDR3 has 17 amino acids. V was pared by 6 bases and J by 4 bases, with 22 bases between. CDR3 amino acids: CASRRTTEAPYYNEQFF. In DNA form, the CDR3 reads TGCGCCAGCAGACGAACTACAGAGGCCCCCTATTACAATGAGCAGTTCTTC.

This clone was counted once. This rearrangement joins TRBV7-3 to TRBJ2-7; tentative D call: TRBD1 (5 bases). Germline lookup yields CDR1 SGHTA and CDR2 FQGTGA. This CDR3 is built from 18 residues. The V and J ends lost 1 base and 3 bases respectively, with 22 bases between them. The CDR3: CASSLKQTVGQTNYEQYF. The CDR3 region has the DNA TGTGCCAGCAGCTTAAAACAGACGGTGGGGCAGACCAACTACGAGCAGTACTTC.

The table lists this clone with a count of one. The V call is TRBV7-9, the J call TRBJ1-5; D not resolved. There are 16 residues in the CDR3. The V gene lost 3 bases and the J gene lost 0 bases, with 12 bases spanning the gap. Germline loops: CDR1 SEHNR, CDR2 FQNEAQ (reference sequence). This CDR3 reads CASSFFPADSNQPQHF. The CDR3 DNA reads as TGTGCCAGCAGCTTTTTTCCTGCAGATAGCAATCAGCCCCAGCATTTT. Supplemented by reference TRBV7-9 and TRBJ1-5, the full variable domain reads DTGVSQNPRHKITKRGQNVTFRCDPISEHNRLYWYRQTLGQGPEFLTYFQNEAQLEKSRLLSDRFSAERPKGSFSTLEIQRTEQGDSAMYLCASSFFPADSNQPQHFGDGTRLSIL.

The chain links TRBV27 to TRBJ2-1; 8 bases fit TRBD2. This CDR3 contains 14 residues. V shed 3 bases and J 6 bases; nucleotides not matched to a gene: 4. Germline CDR1 is MNHEY and CDR2 is SMNVEV (reference sequence). CDR3 nucleotide sequence: TGTGCCAGCAGTTTCACTAGCGGAACCAATGAGCAGTTCTTC. It encodes CASSFTSGTNEQFF.

On this clone itself: A read error may produce the germline difference seen at one junction end. The rearrangement links TRBV29-1 to TRBJ2-1; D gene uncertain. The germline V gene encodes CDR1 SQVTM and CDR2 ANQGSEA. The CDR3 is made up of 14 amino acids. The CDR3 bases are TGCAGCTTTGAGCGAGCGTACTCCTACAATGAGCAGTTCTTC. The encoded protein is CSFERAYSYNEQFF.

The CDR3 DNA is TGTGCCTGGAGTATGCTTCCCCAAGCTTTCTTT. Translating gives CAWSMLPQAFF. The J gene is TRBJ1-1, the V gene TRBV30; D remains unclear. The germline V gene has CDR1 GTSNPN and CDR2 SVGIG (reference sequence). The CDR3 is 11 residues long. V was trimmed by 2 bases and J by 9 bases, leaving 10 bases between them. Complete variable domain (other parts from reference TRBV30 and TRBJ1-1): SQTIHQWPATLVQPVGSPLSLECTVEGTSNPNLYWYRQAAGRGLQLLFYSVGIGQISSEVPQNLSASRPQDRQFILSSKKLLLSDSGFYLCAWSMLPQAFFGQGTRLTVV.

The chain recombines TRBV28 with TRBJ2-1; D is undetermined. Trimming removed 7 bases at V and 0 bases at J, with 13 bases between. Germline V gives CDR1 MDHEN, CDR2 SYDVKM. The CDR3 consists of 15 residues. This CDR3 reads CASTPRPSSYNEQFF. CDR3 nucleotide sequence: TGTGCCAGCACCCCCCGACCTAGCTCCTACAATGAGCAGTTCTTC. The full variable domain, in which reference TRBV28 and TRBJ2-1 provide the parts outside the CDR3, is DVKVTQSSRYLVKRTGEKVFLECVQDMDHENMFWYRQDPGLGLRLIYFSYDVKMKEKGDIPEGYSVSREKKERFSLILESASTNQTSMYLCASTPRPSSYNEQFFGPGTRLTVL.

The chain is built from TRBV27 and TRBJ2-5; 9 bases are a match to TRBD2. The germline V gene encodes CDR1 MNHEY and CDR2 SMNVEV (reference sequence). The CDR3 has 15 residues. Trimming at V came to 5 bases and at J to 5 bases, leaving 9 bases not matched to a gene. The CDR3, as DNA: TGTGCCAGCAGTCCCGCCCGGCGGGAGGGGGAGACCCAGTACTTC. It codes for CASSPARREGETQYF.

The table lists this clone with a count of one. V gene TRBV5-1 combines with J gene TRBJ2-7, with 9 bases lining up with TRBD2. The CDR3 spans 15 residues. Trimming took 0 bases from V and 3 from J; bases not matched to a gene: 4. Germline CDR1 and CDR2: SGHRS and YFSETQ. CDR3 sequence (DNA): TGCGCCAGCAGCTTGGCCGGCGGGAGGGGCTACGAGCAGTACTTC. Protein product: CASSLAGGRGYEQYF.

The gene calls are TRBV7-6 and TRBJ2-3, with D possibly matching TRBD1 (6 bases). The CDR3 length is 14 residues. Trimming took off 4 bases at V and 5 bases at J, with 13 bases between the two ends. From germline, CDR1 is SGHVS and CDR2 FNYEAQ. Here the CDR3 reads CASSYTGPLDTQYF. The DNA for the CDR3 is TGTGCCAGCAGCTACACAGGGCCCCTAGATACGCAGTATTTT.

This chain links TRBV7-3 with TRBJ1-6; D gene uncertain. Trimming took 4 bases from V and 7 from J, leaving 8 bases between them. CDR1 is SGHTA and CDR2 is FQGTGA in the germline V gene. The CDR3 sequence is 13 residues long. The CDR3 DNA is TGTGCCAGCAGCTCTGCGGGAAATTCACCCCTCCACTTT. Amino acid sequence: CASSSAGNSPLHF.

The chain joins TRBV19 to TRBJ1-5; D perhaps matches TRBD1 (6 bases). Germline lookup yields CDR1 LNHDA and CDR2 SQIVND (reference sequence). V dropped 2 bases and J dropped 0 bases, with 14 bases sitting between them. The CDR3 contains 17 residues. For the CDR3, the DNA is TGTGCCAGTAGTATACAGGGGACGCTTTATAGCAATCAGCCCCAGCATTTT. Protein sequence: CASSIQGTLYSNQPQHF. Full variable domain (outside the CDR3, taken from reference TRBV19 and TRBJ1-5): DGGITQSPKYLFRKEGQNVTLSCEQNLNHDAMYWYRQDPGQGLRLIYYSQIVNDFQKGDIAEGYSVSREKKESFPLTVTSAQKNPTAFYLCASSIQGTLYSNQPQHFGDGTRLSIL.

The J gene is TRBJ2-7, the V gene TRBV11-2, with D hard to call. Germline-derived CDR1 and CDR2 are SGHAT and FQNNGV. The CDR3 extends over 13 amino acids. The ends were cut back, 4 bases at V and 3 bases at J, with 10 bases in the middle. DNA of the CDR3: TGTGCCAGCAGCTCTACTCGTCGCTACGAGCAGTACTTC. It encodes CASSSTRRYEQYF.

CDR3 bases: TGTGCCAGCAGCCGGGGGGGAGGCTATGAGCAGTTCTTC. Translation gives CASSRGGGYEQFF. The rearrangement links TRBV7-8 to TRBJ2-1; TRBD2 matches 8 bases. The CDR3 has 13 residues. With V trimmed by 5 bases and J by 8 bases, 5 bases remained unmatched. In germline, CDR1 is SGHVS, CDR2 FQNEAQ.

The chain combines TRBV6-6 with TRBJ2-7, with TRBD1 as a possible D gene (5 bases). Germline CDR1 and CDR2: MNHNY and SVGAGI (reference sequence). The CDR3 consists of 13 residues. With 4 bases removed from V and 4 bases from J, the gap between germline ends came to 11 bases. The CDR3 is CASSLNQGYEQYF. CDR3 sequence (DNA): TGTGCCAGCAGTTTAAACCAGGGATACGAGCAGTACTTC.

The V and J genes are TRBV28 and TRBJ2-2; maybe TRBD1 (5 bases). Trimming removed 3 bases from V and 4 bases from J, with 12 bases in between. CDR1 and CDR2 from the germline V gene are MDHEN and SYDVKM. The CDR3 contains 15 residues. DNA of the CDR3: TGTGCCAGCAGTTTGGCGCTAAGGGGCACCGGGGAGCTGTTTTTT. It translates to CASSLALRGTGELFF. Combining the CDR3 with reference TRBV28 and TRBJ2-2 gives the whole variable domain DVKVTQSSRYLVKRTGEKVFLECVQDMDHENMFWYRQDPGLGLRLIYFSYDVKMKEKGDIPEGYSVSREKKERFSLILESASTNQTSMYLCASSLALRGTGELFFGEGSRLTVL.

The genes are TRBV28 and TRBJ2-7; 10 nucleotides line up with TRBD2. The CDR3 sequence is 15 residues long. Germline CDR1 reads MDHEN; CDR2 reads SYDVKM. The V and J ends lost 0 bases and 3 bases, in that order; junction bases with no gene match: 2. This CDR3 reads CASSLWASGSYEQYF. Here the CDR3 DNA reads TGTGCCAGCAGTTTATGGGCTAGCGGGAGCTACGAGCAGTACTTC.

The chain uses TRBV18 and TRBJ2-4, with 9 nucleotides matching TRBD1. Trimming at V came to 3 bases and at J to 5 bases, leaving 5 bases not matched to a gene. This CDR3 has 15 residues. The germline CDR1 and CDR2 sequences are KGHSH and LQKENI. Here the CDR3 reads CASSPRDRAENIQYF. In DNA form, the CDR3 reads TGTGCCAGCTCACCGAGGGACAGGGCGGAAAACATTCAGTACTTC.

This clone was counted a few times. The rearrangement joins TRBV7-6 to TRBJ2-1; either TRBD1 or TRBD2 may supply D (5 bases each). The germline CDR1 and CDR2 sequences are SGHVS and FNYEAQ. The V end lost 0 bases, the J end lost 8 bases, and 8 bases lay between the germline ends. This CDR3 is 13 amino acids long. The CDR3: CASSLALGDEQFF. For the CDR3, the DNA is TGTGCCAGCAGCTTAGCGTTGGGGGATGAGCAGTTCTTC.

The V call is TRBV5-1, the J call TRBJ1-5; D is perhaps TRBD1 (5 bases). CDR1 SGHRS and CDR2 YFSETQ come from the germline V gene. The length of the CDR3 is 15 residues. The germline V and J ends were trimmed by 1 base and 3 bases, with 11 bases remaining between them. The CDR3 sequence is CASSLFGGSNQPQHF. CDR3 nucleotides: TGCGCCAGCAGCTTGTTCGGGGGATCCAATCAGCCCCAGCATTTT.

The genes are TRBV5-6 and TRBJ2-5; 9 bases agree with TRBD1. This CDR3 spans 16 amino acids. The J segment lost 4 bases and the V segment lost 3 bases, leaving 10 bases of the junction unmatched. Germline-derived CDR1 and CDR2 are SGHDT and YYEEEE. Written as DNA, the CDR3 is TGTGCCAGCAGCTCTTACAGGGGGCAACAGCCAGAGACCCAGTACTTC. Its protein product is CASSSYRGQQPETQYF.

This clone was observed a single time. The chain has TRBV4-1 and TRBJ2-2; 9 bases match TRBD1. The CDR3 covers 15 residues. Germline values: CDR1 MGHRA, CDR2 YSYEKL. V dropped 3 bases and J dropped 6; count of bases not matched to a gene: 5. The CDR3 protein is CASSHQQGAPGELFF. As DNA, the CDR3 is TGCGCCAGCAGCCATCAACAGGGGGCCCCCGGGGAGCTGTTTTTT.

In nucleotides, the CDR3 is TGTGCCAGCAGTCTAGGATCTCATCAGCCCCAGCATTTT. Translation: CASSLGSHQPQHF. The chain joins TRBV28 to TRBJ1-5; D is undetermined. The CDR3 contains 13 residues. Trimming stripped 5 bases from V and 5 bases from J, with 10 bases between. The germline gives CDR1 MDHEN, CDR2 SYDVKM.

This clone was observed once. The chain joins TRBV7-6 to TRBJ2-1; 8 positions match TRBD2. The CDR3 totals 14 residues. CDR1 and CDR2 (germline): SGHVS, FNYEAQ. J gave up 6 bases and V 8 bases, and 9 bases lay outside the gene matches. The CDR3 DNA sequence: TGTGCCAGCGGACGGGCGGGAGGATTCAATGAGCAGTTCTTC. Translating gives CASGRAGGFNEQFF.

The V and J genes are TRBV6-1 and TRBJ1-1; D is uncertain. This CDR3 has 16 amino acids. From germline, CDR1 is MNHNS and CDR2 SASEGT. V lost 4 bases and J lost 1, with 16 bases in between. CDR3 in DNA: TGTGCCAGCAGTGTAGACGTCCGGGGTGCGAACACTGAAGCTTTCTTT. It yields the protein CASSVDVRGANTEAFF.

The chain uses TRBV7-2 and TRBJ2-7; D not resolved. This CDR3 region has 13 residues. Germline CDR1 SGHTA, CDR2 FQGNSA. Trimming removed 5 bases at V and 4 bases at J, with 12 bases between. The CDR3 sequence: CASSPGMVYEQYF. CDR3 nucleotides: TGTGCCAGCAGCCCCGGTATGGTTTACGAGCAGTACTTC.